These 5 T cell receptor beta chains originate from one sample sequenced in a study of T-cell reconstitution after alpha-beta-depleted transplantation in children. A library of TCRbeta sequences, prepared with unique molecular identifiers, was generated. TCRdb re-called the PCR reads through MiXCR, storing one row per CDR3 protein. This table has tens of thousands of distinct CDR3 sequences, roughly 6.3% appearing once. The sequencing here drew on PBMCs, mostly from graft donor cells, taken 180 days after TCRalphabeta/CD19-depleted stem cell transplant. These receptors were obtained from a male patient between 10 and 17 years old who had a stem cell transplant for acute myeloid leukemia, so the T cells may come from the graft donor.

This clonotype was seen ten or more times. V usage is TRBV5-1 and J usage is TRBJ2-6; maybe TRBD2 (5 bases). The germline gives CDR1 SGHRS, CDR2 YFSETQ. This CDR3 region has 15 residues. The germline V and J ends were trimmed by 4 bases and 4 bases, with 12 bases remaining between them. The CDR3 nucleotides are TGCGCCAGCAGCCGTACGGGGTCAGGGGCCAACGTCCTGACTTTC. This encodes CASSRTGSGANVLTF.

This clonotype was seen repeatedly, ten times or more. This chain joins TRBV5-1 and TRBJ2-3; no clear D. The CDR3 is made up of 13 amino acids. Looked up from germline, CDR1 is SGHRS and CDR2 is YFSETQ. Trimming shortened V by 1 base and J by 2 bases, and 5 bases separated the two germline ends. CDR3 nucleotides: TGCGCCAGCAGCTTGCCTAACACAGATACGCAGTATTTT. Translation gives CASSLPNTDTQYF.

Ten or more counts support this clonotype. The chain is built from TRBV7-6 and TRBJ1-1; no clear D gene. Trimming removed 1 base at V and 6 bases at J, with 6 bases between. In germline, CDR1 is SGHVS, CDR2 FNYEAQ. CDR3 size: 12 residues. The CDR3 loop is CASSLDSAEAFF. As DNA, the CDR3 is TGTGCCAGCAGCTTAGATTCCGCTGAAGCTTTCTTT.

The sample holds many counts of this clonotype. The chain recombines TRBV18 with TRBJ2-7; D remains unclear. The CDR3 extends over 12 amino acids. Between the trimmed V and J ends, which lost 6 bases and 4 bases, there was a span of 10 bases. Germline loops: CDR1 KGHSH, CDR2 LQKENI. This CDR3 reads CASSPDKYEQYF. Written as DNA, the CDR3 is TGTGCCAGCTCGCCCGACAAGTACGAGCAGTACTTC.

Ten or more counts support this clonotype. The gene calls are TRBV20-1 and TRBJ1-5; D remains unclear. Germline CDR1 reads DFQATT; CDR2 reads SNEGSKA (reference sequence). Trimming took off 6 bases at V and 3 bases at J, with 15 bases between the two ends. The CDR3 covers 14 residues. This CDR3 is CSARRAGSNQPQHF. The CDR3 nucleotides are TGCAGTGCCCGGAGGGCAGGATCCAATCAGCCCCAGCATTTT.